These 12 T cell receptor gamma chains share one sample of origin, sequenced in a study of fetal and pediatric gammadelta thymocytes. TCRdb re-analyzed the reads via CATT. The sample includes approximately 920 gamma-chain clones, roughly 5% of them seen just once. Source material: non-Vgamma9Vdelta2 gamma-delta T cells from the thymus. Subset reported: CD3+gammadeltaTCR+ thymocytes not co-expressing Vgamma9 and Vdelta2. These receptors all come from a child who underwent cardiac surgery and was recorded as healthy.

In its sample, this clone ranks as large. This chain joins TRGV9 and TRGJP. V lost 1 base, J lost 5 bases, and 2 bases stayed unmatched. The CDR3 is 16 residues long. Germline-derived CDR1 and CDR2 are GITISATS and ISYDGTV (reference sequence). CDR3 in DNA: TGTGCCTTGTGGGAGGTCGAAGAGTTGGGCAAAAAAATCAAGGTATTT. This translates into CALWEVEELGKKIKVF.

By sample fraction, this clone is medium-sized (0.01 to 0.1%). J is TRGJ1 or TRGJ2 and V is TRGV9. CDR1 GITISATS and CDR2 ISYDGTV come from the germline V gene (reference sequence). With 0 bases clipped from V and 1 base from J, the junction kept 6 bases outside the gene matches. The CDR3 spans 15 residues. CDR3 coding DNA: TGTGCCTTGTGGGAGGTGGGGACTAATTATTATAAGAAACTCTTT. This sequence encodes CALWEVGTNYYKKLF.

In this sample, this clone is large. Other DNA sequences of this sample code for an identical CDR3. This chain uses TRGV9 with TRGJ1 or TRGJ2. Trimming cost V 0 bases and J 4 bases; bases outside gene matches: 3. The germline V gene encodes CDR1 GITISATS and CDR2 ISYDGTV (reference sequence). The CDR3 consists of 13 residues. This CDR3 reads CALWEVRYYKKLF. CDR3 coding DNA: TGTGCCTTGTGGGAGGTGCGCTATTATAAGAAACTCTTT.

J gene TRGJP2 was identified, but the V gene was not called. The CDR3 spans 14 residues. The CDR3 sequence is CATWGRPRDWIKTF. CDR3 bases: TGTGCCACCTGGGGTAGGCCCCGGGATTGGATCAAGACGTTT.

By sample share, this clone is large. V usage is TRGV9 and J usage is TRGJ1 or TRGJ2. The CDR3 covers 13 residues. Germline V lookup: CDR1 GITISATS, CDR2 ISYDGTV (reference sequence). Germline trimming cut 0 bases from V and 1 base from J; bases unmatched to any gene: 0. CDR3 region: CALWEVNYYKKLF. The CDR3 nucleotides read TGTGCCTTGTGGGAGGTGAATTATTATAAGAAACTCTTT.

In its sample, this clone ranks as large. This chain joins TRGV8 and TRGJ1 or TRGJ2. V lost 5 bases, J lost 4 bases, and 5 bases stayed unmatched. Germline CDR1 and CDR2: VENAVY and YDSYNSRV. The CDR3 runs 12 residues. CDR3 in DNA: TGTGCCACCTGGGGCCTATATTATAAGAAACTCTTT. This sequence encodes CATWGLYYKKLF.

This clone counts as large (0.1 to 1%). The V and J genes are TRGV8 and TRGJ1 or TRGJ2. Germline V gives CDR1 VENAVY, CDR2 YDSYNSRV. V gave up 1 base and J gave up 2 bases; unmatched junction bases: 5. The CDR3 is 14 amino acids. The CDR3 region is CATWDSSDYYKKLF. The DNA of the CDR3 is TGTGCCACCTGGGATAGTTCGGATTATTATAAGAAACTCTTT.

By share, this clone ranks as medium-sized. The chain couples TRGV9 to TRGJP. The CDR3 length is 18 residues. CDR1 is GITISATS and CDR2 is ISYDGTV in the germline V gene (reference sequence). Trimming at V came to 0 bases and at J to 7 bases, leaving 9 bases not matched to a gene. CDR3 protein: CALWEVLYLELGKKIKVF. CDR3 sequence (DNA): TGTGCCTTGTGGGAGGTGCTATATTTGGAGTTGGGCAAAAAAATCAAGGTATTT.

By sample share, this clone is medium-sized. This chain uses TRGV8 with TRGJP1. The germline gives CDR1 VENAVY, CDR2 YDSYNSRV. This CDR3 comprises 16 residues. V lost 8 bases and J lost 0; bases outside the gene matches: 12. The CDR3 here is CATFTPMNTTGWFKIF. CDR3 coding DNA: TGTGCCACCTTTACACCGATGAATACCACTGGTTGGTTCAAGATATTT.

This clone turned up a few times. The chain links TRGV9 to TRGJ1 or TRGJ2. This CDR3 is built from 10 residues. J gave up 10 bases and V 6 bases, and 6 bases lay outside the gene matches. The germline V gene has CDR1 GITISATS and CDR2 ISYDGTV (reference sequence). The CDR3 here is CALWSQKKLF. In nucleotides, the CDR3 is TGTGCCTTGTGGTCACAAAAGAAACTCTTT.

In its sample, this clone is medium-sized. The chain employs TRGV10 and TRGJP1. TRGV10 has ORF status, its function being uncertain. There are 14 residues in the CDR3. V lost 8 bases to trimming and J lost 4 bases; unmatched junction nucleotides: 8. The CDR3 is CAAWDWGTGWFKIF. The CDR3 nucleotides are TGTGCTGCGTGGGATTGGGGCACTGGTTGGTTCAAGATATTT.

This clone appeared a few times. A clone one base away is much larger, so this may be a read error. The chain links TRGV9 to TRGJ1 or TRGJ2. CDR1 GITISATS and CDR2 ISYDGTV come from the germline V gene (reference sequence). This CDR3 is built from 14 residues. The CDR3 bases are TGTGCCTTGTGGGAGGTGCGGATTTATTATGAGAAACTCTTT. It codes for CALWEVRIYYEKLF.